The 8 T cell receptor beta chains reported below all come from one sample, sequenced in a study of blood T cell repertoires in COVID-19. The table came from immunoSEQ multiplex PCR; TCRdb's copy has only in-frame clones and leaves some out. The sample shows about 160,000 clones, under 85% of them seen only once. The source material was peripheral blood. The source of these receptors is a man aged 55 to 70 who had recovered from COVID-19.

The chain is built from TRBV5-6 and TRBJ1-1, with D hard to call. Looked up from germline, CDR1 is SGHDT and CDR2 is YYEEEE. The CDR3 length is 14 residues. The ends were cut back, 3 bases at V and 8 bases at J, with 17 bases in the middle. Here the CDR3 DNA reads TGTGCCAGCAGCTACCACGGGATTTCCGACGAAGCTTTCTTT. Protein product: CASSYHGISDEAFF.

The CDR3: CASSPKRQVANTEAFF. The DNA of the CDR3 is TGTGCCAGCAGTCCCAAACGACAGGTAGCGAACACTGAAGCTTTCTTT. The chain links TRBV6-2 or TRBV6-3 to TRBJ1-1; D might be TRBD1 (6 bases). The CDR3 length is 16 residues. Germline CDR1 MNHEY, CDR2 SVGEGT. Trimming stripped 5 bases from V and 1 base from J, with 17 bases between.

The rearrangement links TRBV6-5 to TRBJ2-1; TRBD1 agrees at 8 bases. The CDR3 extends over 14 amino acids. With V trimmed by 6 bases and J by 5 bases, 6 bases remained unmatched. The V gene's germline CDR1 is MNHEY and CDR2 SVGAGI. The CDR3 spells CASRGTGNDNEQFF. For the CDR3, the DNA is TGTGCCAGCAGAGGGACAGGAAACGACAATGAGCAGTTCTTC.

The CDR3 loop reads CASSALSPPGELFF. The DNA for the CDR3 is TGTGCCAGCTCAGCCCTTAGTCCACCCGGGGAGCTGTTTTTT. This chain connects TRBV18 to TRBJ2-2; D is unclear. The CDR3 is 14 residues long. V shed 5 bases and J shed 6 bases, with 13 bases lying between them. Germline assignment: CDR1 KGHSH and CDR2 LQKENI.

This clone was seen a handful of times. The chain joins TRBV5-1 to TRBJ2-1, with D possibly being TRBD2 (6 bases). Trimming took off 6 bases at V and 3 bases at J, with 13 bases between the two ends. This CDR3 region has 14 residues. Germline CDR1 reads SGHRS; CDR2 reads YFSETQ. CDR3 nucleotides: TGCGCCAGCACCACCGGGACTTTCTACAATGAGCAGTTCTTC. Protein: CASTTGTFYNEQFF.

This rearrangement joins TRBV7-3 to TRBJ2-3; a weak D match, TRBD2 (6 bases). Trimming shortened V by 4 bases and J by 8 bases, and 10 bases separated the two germline ends. The CDR3 sequence is 12 residues long. CDR1 and CDR2 from the germline V gene are SGHTA and FQGTGA. This chain's CDR3 is CASSSSAGTQYF. CDR3 sequence (DNA): TGTGCCAGCAGCTCCTCAGCGGGTACGCAGTATTTT.

In DNA form, the CDR3 reads TGTGCCACCCTAGACTTTAACACCGGGGAGCTGTTTTTT. The encoded protein is CATLDFNTGELFF. The chain joins TRBV10-3 to TRBJ2-2; D is unclear. V dropped 10 bases and J dropped 2 bases, with 11 bases sitting between them. CDR1 ENHRY and CDR2 SYGVKD come from the germline V gene. The CDR3 spans 13 residues.

The genes are TRBV6-2 or TRBV6-3 and TRBJ2-1; possibly TRBD1 for D (6 bases). Per germline, CDR1 MNHEY and CDR2 SVGEGT. V lost 4 bases to trimming and J lost 4 bases, with 17 bases between them. CDR3 length: 16 amino acids. CDR3 sequence (DNA): TGTGCCAGCAGTTCTCCACAGGGCACCCATTACAATGAGCAGTTCTTC. Its translation: CASSSPQGTHYNEQFF.